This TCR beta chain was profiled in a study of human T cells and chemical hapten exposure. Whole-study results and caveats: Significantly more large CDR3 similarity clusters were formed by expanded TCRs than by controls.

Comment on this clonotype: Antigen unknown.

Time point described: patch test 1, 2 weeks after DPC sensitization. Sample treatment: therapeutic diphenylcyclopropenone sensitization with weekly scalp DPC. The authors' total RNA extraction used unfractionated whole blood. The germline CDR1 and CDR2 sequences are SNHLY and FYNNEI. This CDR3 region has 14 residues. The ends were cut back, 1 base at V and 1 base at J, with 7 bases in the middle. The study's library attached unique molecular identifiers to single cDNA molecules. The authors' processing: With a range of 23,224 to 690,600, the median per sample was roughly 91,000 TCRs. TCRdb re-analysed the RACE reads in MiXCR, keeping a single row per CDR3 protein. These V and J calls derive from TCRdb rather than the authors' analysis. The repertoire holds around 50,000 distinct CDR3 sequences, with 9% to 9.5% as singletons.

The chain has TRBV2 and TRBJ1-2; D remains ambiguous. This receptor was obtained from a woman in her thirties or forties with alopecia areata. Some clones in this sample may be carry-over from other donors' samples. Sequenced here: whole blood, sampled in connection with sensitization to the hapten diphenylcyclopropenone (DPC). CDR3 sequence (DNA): TGTGCCAGCAGTGAAGGAACGATTAACTATGGCTACACCTTC. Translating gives CASSEGTINYGYTF.